This TCR beta chain was captured in a study of CD8+CD57+ T cells in acquired aplastic anemia. Study at large: Sorted CD4+ and CD8+ cells gave a mean 3.2 ug DNA, range roughly 0.19 to 27.4 ug. General study points: Patients and controls shared just under 30 CD8+ CDR3 sequences.

TCR beta VDJ combinations and CDR3 sequences were profiled from genomic DNA. Each CDR3 protein is one row after TCRdb ran MiXCR on the reads. The sample includes 150,000 to 200,000 distinct CDR3 sequences, more than 40% seen only once; the top ten take roughly 30%. All patients picked for sequencing had shown, by flow cytometry, an expansion of CD8+CD57+ cells. The length of the CDR3 is 15 residues. V shed 4 bases and J 6 bases; nucleotides not matched to a gene: 6. The V gene's germline CDR1 is MNHNS and CDR2 SASEGT. As for this clonotype: The target antigen is unknown.

Source material: sorted CD4+, CD8+, or CD8+CD57+ T cells (not recorded which) from PBMCs. V usage is TRBV6-1 and J usage is TRBJ2-3, with 11 bases that match TRBD2. This sequence originates from a human donor with aplastic anemia. CDR3 protein: CASSGTSGPSDTQYF. The CDR3 DNA sequence: TGTGCCAGCAGTGGGACTAGCGGGCCTTCTGATACGCAGTATTTT.